These 16 T cell receptor beta chains were all obtained from the same sample, sequenced in a study of early T cells in non-severe SARS-CoV-2 infection. TCRdb reprocessed the 5' RACE reads with MiXCR, giving one entry per CDR3 protein. The sample consists of about 70,000 distinct CDR3 sequences, roughly 12% of them appearing once. The sample in question was whole blood, obtained at baseline. The receptors were gathered from an adult who was a healthcare worker with PCR-confirmed SARS-CoV-2 infection or an uninfected control (not recorded which). The donor label of this sample is uncertain.

V gene TRBV19 combines with J gene TRBJ2-5, with 8 nucleotides matching TRBD2. Trimming at V came to 9 bases and at J to 5 bases, leaving 11 bases not matched to a gene. Per the germline V gene, CDR1 is LNHDA and CDR2 is SQIVND (reference sequence). This CDR3 has 14 residues. The CDR3 loop reads CASGDLSGGETQYF. As DNA, the CDR3 is TGTGCCAGCGGGGATTTATCGGGAGGGGAGACCCAGTACTTC.

The genes are TRBV4-1 and TRBJ2-7; TRBD1 is a possible D gene (6 bases). Deletions cut 3 bases from V and 6 bases from J, with 24 bases between. Germline CDR1 MGHRA, CDR2 YSYEKL. CDR3 length: 17 amino acids. The CDR3 DNA reads TGCGCCAGCAGCCACCGCCATAGACAGGACAATGGACCCGAGCAGTACTTC. Its translation: CASSHRHRQDNGPEQYF.

The rearrangement links TRBV5-1 to TRBJ1-1, with D possibly matching TRBD1 (6 bases). V lost 5 bases and J lost 0, with 8 bases in between. The CDR3 has 13 residues. The germline V gene has CDR1 SGHRS and CDR2 YFSETQ. The CDR3 loop is CASRRDMNTEAFF. The CDR3 DNA is TGCGCCAGCAGACGGGACATGAACACTGAAGCTTTCTTT. The full variable domain, in which reference TRBV5-1 and TRBJ1-1 provide the parts outside the CDR3, is KAGVTQTPRYLIKTRGQQVTLSCSPISGHRSVSWYQQTPGQGLQFLFEYFSETQRNKGNFPGRFSGRQFSNSRSEMNVSTLELGDSALYLCASRRDMNTEAFFGQGTRLTVV.

This chain connects TRBV4-3 to TRBJ2-3; no definite D call. CDR3 size: 14 residues. The V gene's germline CDR1 is LGHNA and CDR2 YSLEER. The V end lost 0 bases, the J end lost 4 bases, and 8 bases lay between the germline ends. The CDR3 bases are TGCGCCAGCAGCCAAGAATTCGTGGCAGATACGCAGTATTTT. This translates into CASSQEFVADTQYF.

The chain couples TRBV21-1 to TRBJ2-1; TRBD2 is the table's D call, not checked against the DNA. TRBV21-1 is tagged as a pseudogene. This CDR3 region has 17 residues. CDR3 in amino acids: CASSKCSGNSSYNEQFF. CDR3 coding DNA: TGTGCCAGCAGCAAATGTAGCGGAAACAGCTCCTACAATGAGCAGTTCTTC.

This chain uses TRBV20-1 with TRBJ1-4; tentatively, D is TRBD1 (5 bases). Trimming left V 1 base short and J 7 bases short, with 22 bases between. The length of the CDR3 is 17 residues. In germline, CDR1 is DFQATT, CDR2 SNEGSKA (reference sequence). This chain's CDR3 is CSARALGSEGPGEKLFF. The CDR3 bases are TGCAGTGCTAGAGCCCTTGGATCGGAGGGGCCGGGTGAAAAACTGTTTTTT.

The CDR3 bases are TGCGCCTGCGGCCCAGGACTAGCGGGACGAGGTGAGCAGTTCTTC. Residues: CACGPGLAGRGEQFF. This chain uses TRBV4-1 with TRBJ2-1; 12 nucleotides agree with TRBD2. V dropped 11 bases and J dropped 9; count of bases not matched to a gene: 14. This CDR3 contains 15 residues. The germline gives CDR1 MGHRA, CDR2 YSYEKL.

The sample holds a few counts of this clonotype. CDR3 sequence reads: CSAIDPKTKEQYF. In nucleotides, the CDR3 is TGCAGTGCTATAGATCCCAAAACCAAAGAGCAGTACTTC. The rearrangement links TRBV20-1 to TRBJ2-7, with D unclear. The CDR3 sequence is 13 residues long. V lost 4 bases, J lost 7 bases, and 17 bases lay in between. Germline CDR1 reads DFQATT; CDR2 reads SNEGSKA (reference sequence).

In this sample, this clonotype turned up a few times. This chain's CDR3 is CASSESTGGEQYF. CDR3 coding DNA: TGCGCCAGCAGTGAGTCGACAGGGGGCGAGCAGTACTTC. The chain uses TRBV10-2 and TRBJ2-7; 9 positions agree with TRBD1. The V segment lost 0 bases and the J segment 6 bases; nucleotides outside the gene matches: 0. The CDR3 is 13 amino acids. CDR1 is WSHSY, CDR2 SAAADI, per germline.

The sample holds many counts of this clonotype. This chain uses TRBV21-1 with TRBJ1-1; the table assigns TRBD1, which was not confirmed against the DNA. TRBV21-1 is listed as a pseudogene. This CDR3 region has 15 residues. The CDR3 sequence is CASSKRNREGTEAFF. The DNA for the CDR3 is TGTGCCAGCAGCAAACGGAACAGGGAAGGAACTGAAGCTTTCTTT.

In its sample, this clonotype was seen many times. This sequence joins TRBV5-1 and TRBJ2-1; 8 bases are a match to TRBD2. The junction had 3 bases not matched to a gene; V was cut back by 1 base and J by 0 bases. The CDR3 has 16 amino acids. Germline-derived CDR1 and CDR2 are SGHRS and YFSETQ. CDR3 protein: CASSLRSGSSYNEQFF. The DNA for the CDR3 is TGCGCCAGCAGCTTGAGGAGCGGGAGCTCCTACAATGAGCAGTTCTTC.

In its sample, this clonotype was seen a few times. The rearrangement links TRBV25-1 to TRBJ1-2; D is uncertain. Trimming cost V 6 bases and J 3 bases, with 8 bases left between them. Germline V lookup: CDR1 MGHDK, CDR2 SYGVNS. The CDR3 is made up of 12 amino acids. This chain's CDR3 is CASSGGYYGYTF. CDR3 sequence (DNA): TGTGCCAGCAGCGGAGGCTACTATGGCTACACCTTC.

The rearrangement joins TRBV5-6 to TRBJ1-4, with 10 nucleotides matching TRBD1. The CDR3 is 17 residues long. Germline V gene sequence: CDR1 SGHDT, CDR2 YYEEEE. Germline trimming cut 3 bases from V and 5 bases from J; bases unmatched to any gene: 10. The CDR3 bases are TGTGCCAGCAGCTCCGGGACAGGGGCGTCCCTCAATGAAAAACTGTTTTTT. Its translation: CASSSGTGASLNEKLFF.

Many counts were recorded for this clonotype. This sequence joins TRBV7-8 and TRBJ2-3; D is uncertain. Trimming removed 0 bases at V and 2 bases at J, with 9 bases between. Germline CDR1 SGHVS, CDR2 FQNEAQ. The CDR3 runs 15 residues. The CDR3 spells CASSLALGYTDTQYF. CDR3 DNA sequence: TGTGCCAGCAGCTTAGCGCTGGGGTACACAGATACGCAGTATTTT. Using reference TRBV7-8 and TRBJ2-3 for the parts outside the CDR3, the full variable domain is GAGVSQSPRYKVAKRGQDVALRCDPISGHVSLFWYQQALGQGPEFLTYFQNEAQLDKSGLPSDRFFAERPEGSVSTLKIQRTQQEDSAVYLCASSLALGYTDTQYFGPGTRLTVL.

In its sample, this clonotype was seen many times. The chain is built from TRBV30 and TRBJ2-1, with 11 positions matching TRBD2. Per germline, CDR1 GTSNPN and CDR2 SVGIG (reference sequence). The V segment lost 0 bases and the J segment 4 bases; nucleotides outside the gene matches: 2. The CDR3 extends over 15 amino acids. DNA for the CDR3: TGTGCCTGGAGTGTAAGACTAGCGGGGTACAATGAGCAGTTCTTC. Translating it yields CAWSVRLAGYNEQFF.

This clonotype was observed a few times. The chain uses TRBV19 and TRBJ1-1; no firm D call. V lost 7 bases, J lost 1 base, and 10 bases lay in between. Germline V lookup: CDR1 LNHDA, CDR2 SQIVND (reference sequence). This CDR3 region has 13 residues. The CDR3 DNA reads TGTGCCAGTACCTTGGGAGGGAACACTGAAGCTTTCTTT. It is translated as CASTLGGNTEAFF. Based on the CDR3 plus reference TRBV19 and TRBJ1-1, the full variable domain is DGGITQSPKYLFRKEGQNVTLSCEQNLNHDAMYWYRQDPGQGLRLIYYSQIVNDFQKGDIAEGYSVSREKKESFPLTVTSAQKNPTAFYLCASTLGGNTEAFFGQGTRLTVV.